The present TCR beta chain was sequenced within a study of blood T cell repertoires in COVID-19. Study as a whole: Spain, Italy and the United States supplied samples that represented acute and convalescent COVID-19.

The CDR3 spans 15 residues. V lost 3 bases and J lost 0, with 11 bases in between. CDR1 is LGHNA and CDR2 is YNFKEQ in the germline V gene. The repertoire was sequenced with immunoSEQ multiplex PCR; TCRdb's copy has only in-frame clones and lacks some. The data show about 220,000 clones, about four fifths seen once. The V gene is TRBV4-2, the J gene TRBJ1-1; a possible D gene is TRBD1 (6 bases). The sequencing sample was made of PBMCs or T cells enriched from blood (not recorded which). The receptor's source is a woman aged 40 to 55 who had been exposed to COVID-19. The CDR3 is CASSQATGLNTEAFF. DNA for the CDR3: TGTGCCAGCAGCCAGGCGACAGGATTGAACACTGAAGCTTTCTTT.